At least ten counts were recorded for the clone carrying this T cell receptor beta chain. RNA transcripts were the template for amplifying TCR beta CDR3 regions. With the HTBI primer set, the TCR CDR3 went through a first round of RT-PCR. TCRdb analysed the multiplex PCR reads with MiXCR anew, one entry per CDR3 protein. The table has roughly 170,000 distinct CDR3 sequences, more than 15% seen once. Fresh peripheral blood, approximately 9.6 ml, yielded the PBMCs. This entry is derived from a study of T cells in Graves' hyperthyroidism and ophthalmopathy. The V end lost 6 bases, the J end lost 5 bases, and 19 bases lay between the germline ends. This CDR3 is built from 16 residues. Germline loops: CDR1 MNHNS, CDR2 SASEGT.

Source material: blood. This chain connects TRBV6-1 to TRBJ2-2; perhaps D is TRBD1 or TRBD2 (6 bases each). This receptor was obtained from a woman aged 45-65 years with Graves' hyperthyroidism. As DNA, the CDR3 is TGTGCCAGCAGAGGAAGACACATAGGGGGGACCGGGGAGCTGTTTTTT. Its protein product is CASRGRHIGGTGELFF.